These 3 T cell receptor beta chains came from one sample sequenced in a study of memory CD4+ T cells and cytomegalovirus serostatus. Generated by immunoSEQ multiplex PCR, the TCRdb table keeps only in-frame clones and is missing some. The sample consists of nearly 50,000 clones, around four fifths of them appearing once. Single viable CD3+CD4+CD8-CD45RO+ cells were sorted as the memory CD4+ T cells. Input material: memory CD4+ T cells from blood. These receptors were taken from an adult in good health and CMV-seronegative.

V usage is TRBV28 and J usage is TRBJ2-3; 7 bases line up with TRBD1. The CDR3 has 15 amino acids. In germline, CDR1 is MDHEN, CDR2 SYDVKM. With 3 bases clipped from V and 5 bases from J, the junction kept 8 bases outside the gene matches. CDR3 in amino acids: CASSLFETGRDTQYF. CDR3 nucleotides: TGTGCCAGCAGTTTGTTCGAGACAGGGCGAGATACGCAGTATTTT. The full variable domain, completed using reference TRBV28 and TRBJ2-3, is DVKVTQSSRYLVKRTGEKVFLECVQDMDHENMFWYRQDPGLGLRLIYFSYDVKMKEKGDIPEGYSVSREKKERFSLILESASTNQTSMYLCASSLFETGRDTQYFGPGTRLTVL.

The CDR3 DNA sequence: TGTGCCAGCAGCCCCCGTGCGAGAGGGAACTATGGCTACACCTTC. As protein: CASSPRARGNYGYTF. This rearrangement joins TRBV11-2 to TRBJ1-2, with no clear D. Trimming pared 5 bases from V and 2 bases from J, leaving 15 bases between. The CDR3 sequence is 15 residues long. Germline V lookup: CDR1 SGHAT, CDR2 FQNNGV.

The sample holds one count of this clone. A read error may explain this, as a much larger clone is one base away. Because the CDR3's place on the DNA is in doubt, the DNA is left out and the CDR3 is given as listed by TCRdb. This sample includes further DNA sequences coding for the same CDR3. The V and J genes are TRBV9 and TRBJ1-2; the tabulated D call, TRBD1, remains unverified against the DNA. The CDR3 extends over 15 residues, inclusive of both ends. The germline V gene has CDR1 SGDLS and CDR2 YYNGEE. The CDR3 sequence: CASSVGLGASYGYTF.